This T cell receptor beta chain originates from a study of blood T cell repertoires in COVID-19. Turning to the study itself: The United States, Italy and Spain supplied acute and convalescent COVID-19 samples. Sources were T cells, B-cell-depleted T cells, or PBMCs; the material itself was cDNA or gDNA.

The table lists this clone with a few counts. Trimming removed 8 bases at V and 6 bases at J, with 11 bases between. The CDR3 covers 13 residues. Germline V gene lookup returns CDR1 MDHEN and CDR2 SYDVKM. Original handling: Estimation of nucleated cell counts relied on the amplification of reference gene primers. This table comes from immunoSEQ multiplex PCR, and its TCRdb copy is limited to in-frame clones, with some not included. The V and J calls and clone size were taken over from that table, and D and trimming were inferred from the DNA. This table holds 160,000 or so clones, approximately 80% found once.

The clonotype was recovered from a human donor in a cohort sampled during active COVID-19. Sequenced input: peripheral blood. V gene TRBV28 combines with J gene TRBJ1-6, with no clear D. The CDR3 nucleotides are TGTGCCAGCCTTGGGCATGCTAATTCACCCCTCCACTTT. Translation: CASLGHANSPLHF.